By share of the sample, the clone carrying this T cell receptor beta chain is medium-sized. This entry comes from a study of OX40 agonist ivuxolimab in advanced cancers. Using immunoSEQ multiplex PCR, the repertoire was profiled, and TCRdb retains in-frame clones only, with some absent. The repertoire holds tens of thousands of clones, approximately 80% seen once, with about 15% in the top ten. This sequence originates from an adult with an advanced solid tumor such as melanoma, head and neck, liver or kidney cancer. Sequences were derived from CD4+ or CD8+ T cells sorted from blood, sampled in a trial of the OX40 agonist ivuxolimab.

The CDR3 sequence: CASSLRVTGNTIYF. CDR3 bases: TGTGCCAGTAGCCTCAGGGTGACTGGAAACACCATATATTTT. The genes are TRBV19 and TRBJ1-3, with D maybe TRBD1 (5 bases). The CDR3 is 14 residues long. In germline, CDR1 is LNHDA, CDR2 SQIVND (reference sequence). Trimming removed 6 bases at V and 2 bases at J, with 11 bases between.